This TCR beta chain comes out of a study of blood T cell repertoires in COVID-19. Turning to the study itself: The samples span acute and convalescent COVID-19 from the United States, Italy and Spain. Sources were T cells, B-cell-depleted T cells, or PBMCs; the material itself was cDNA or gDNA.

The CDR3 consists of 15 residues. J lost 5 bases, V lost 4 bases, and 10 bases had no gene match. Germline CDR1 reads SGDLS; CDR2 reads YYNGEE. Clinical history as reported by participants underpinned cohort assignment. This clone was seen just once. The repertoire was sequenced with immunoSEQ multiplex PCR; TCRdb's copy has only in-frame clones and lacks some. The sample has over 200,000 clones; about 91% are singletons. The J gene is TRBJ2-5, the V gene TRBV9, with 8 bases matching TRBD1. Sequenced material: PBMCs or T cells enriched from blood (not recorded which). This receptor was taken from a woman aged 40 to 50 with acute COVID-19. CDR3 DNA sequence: TGTGCCAGCAGCCGGAATGGACAGGGCTCGGAGACCCAGTACTTC. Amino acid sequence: CASSRNGQGSETQYF.